The T cell receptor beta chain under discussion was sequenced for a study of blood T cell repertoires in COVID-19. Unmatched junction bases numbered 1, after V lost 0 bases and J lost 3 bases. The V gene's germline CDR1 is SGHRS and CDR2 YFSETQ. This CDR3 has 14 amino acids. Here immunoSEQ multiplex PCR was the method, and the copy in TCRdb shows in-frame clones only, minus some. The sample consists of some 45,000 clones, roughly nine tenths of them appearing once. The chain couples TRBV5-1 to TRBJ2-3; the match to TRBD2 covers 7 bases. The sequenced sample consisted of peripheral blood. The receptor was derived from a human donor in a cohort sampled during active COVID-19. CDR3 in DNA: TGCGCCAGCAGCTTGGCCGGGGGGACAGATACGCAGTATTTT. Amino acids: CASSLAGGTDTQYF.